The T cell receptor (beta chain) described here comes from a study of blood T cell repertoires in COVID-19. Study-level information: Samples representing acute and convalescent COVID-19 were sourced from the United States, Italy and Spain. PBMCs, B-cell-depleted T cells, or T cells provided the cDNA or gDNA that made up the material.

Germline V CDR1 and CDR2: SNHLY, FYNNEI. There are 14 residues in the CDR3. Trimming removed 7 bases from V and 6 bases from J, with 16 bases in between. Generated by immunoSEQ multiplex PCR, the TCRdb table keeps only in-frame clones and is missing some. The sample has a few hundred thousand clones; roughly 80% are singletons. The material sequenced was peripheral blood. The clonotype was recovered from a woman younger than 35 with acute or convalescent COVID-19. J is TRBJ1-5 and V is TRBV2; D perhaps matches TRBD1 (6 bases). The CDR3 here is CASTLGGAIQPQHF. CDR3 sequence (DNA): TGTGCCAGCACCCTAGGGGGGGCTATTCAGCCCCAGCATTTT.